This entry lists 10 T cell receptor beta chains sequenced from one sample in a study of CD8 T cells in Susac syndrome. A quantity of about 0.45 to 1 ug RNA underwent reverse transcription using random hexamers. TCRdb processed the immunoSEQ multiplex PCR reads anew with MiXCR; each CDR3 protein has one entry. The table has around 180,000 distinct CDR3 sequences, about 95% seen once. Sequencing input: CD8+ T cells from PBMCs. The receptors shown here come from a human donor with multiple sclerosis.

This rearrangement joins TRBV29-1 to TRBJ1-1; weak D call: TRBD1 (6 bases). The CDR3 extends over 16 amino acids. CDR1 is SQVTM, CDR2 ANQGSEA, per germline. The V and J ends lost 7 bases and 0 bases respectively, with 21 bases between them. The CDR3 DNA is TGCAGCGCTACTGGTGCAGGGGCGTTCTTGAACACTGAAGCTTTCTTT. Translation gives CSATGAGAFLNTEAFF.

The DNA for the CDR3 is TGTGCCAGCAGCTTAGGAGGCTTCGCTGAAGCTTTCTTT. Translated: CASSLGGFAEAFF. The chain carries TRBV13 and TRBJ1-1, with D unresolved. The ends were cut back, 0 bases at V and 6 bases at J, with 8 bases in the middle. This CDR3 has 13 residues. The V gene's germline CDR1 is PRHDT and CDR2 FYEKMQ (reference sequence). The whole variable domain, filled in from reference TRBV13 and TRBJ1-1, reads AAGVIQSPRHLIKEKRETATLKCYPIPRHDTVYWYQQGPGQDPQFLISFYEKMQSDKGSIPDRFSAQQFSDYHSELNMSSLELGDSALYFCASSLGGFAEAFFGQGTRLTVV.

The V and J genes are TRBV12-3 or TRBV12-4 and TRBJ1-2; D gene ambiguous. V was cut by 0 bases and J by 7 bases, with 9 bases left in between. The CDR3 is 13 amino acids. The CDR3 reads CASSLALWGGYTF. In nucleotides, the CDR3 is TGTGCCAGCAGTTTAGCCCTATGGGGTGGCTACACCTTC.

This clonotype has only a few counts. The V and J genes are TRBV28 and TRBJ2-7, with D hard to call. CDR3 size: 16 residues. Deletions cut 2 bases from V and 1 base from J, with 15 bases between. Looked up from germline, CDR1 is MDHEN and CDR2 is SYDVKM. CDR3 sequence: CASSLAGRAYSYEQYF. The DNA for the CDR3 is TGTGCCAGCAGTTTAGCCGGGCGTGCGTATTCCTACGAGCAGTACTTC.

The V call is TRBV27, the J call TRBJ2-7, with D perhaps given as TRBD1 or TRBD2 (5 bases each). Trimming stripped 5 bases from V and 5 bases from J, with 13 bases between. The CDR3 extends over 13 amino acids. The germline gives CDR1 MNHEY, CDR2 SMNVEV (reference sequence). In DNA form, the CDR3 reads TGTGCCAGCAGTCCGGGGCATTTGAACGAGCAGTACTTC. It codes for CASSPGHLNEQYF.

V and J are TRBV20-1 and TRBJ2-1, with TRBD2 matching over 13 bases. With V trimmed by 5 bases and J by 7 bases, 8 bases remained unmatched. CDR3 size: 15 residues. CDR1 is DFQATT, CDR2 SNEGSKA, per germline (reference sequence). DNA for the CDR3: TGCAGTGCTGGGACCGGACTAGCGGGAGTAAATGAGCAGTTCTTC. Its protein is CSAGTGLAGVNEQFF.

The chain uses TRBV15 and TRBJ2-5, with 9 bases aligning to TRBD2. Germline V CDR1 and CDR2: LNHNV, YYDKDF (reference sequence). The CDR3 has 16 amino acids. The V gene end was trimmed by 1 base and the J gene end by 5 bases; junction bases not matched to a gene: 8. The CDR3, as DNA: TGTGCCACCAGCAGAGGCATGCGGGAGGGAAGGGAGACCCAGTACTTC. Its protein product is CATSRGMREGRETQYF.

The rearrangement links TRBV7-9 to TRBJ2-3, with D uncertain. Per germline, CDR1 SEHNR and CDR2 FQNEAQ (reference sequence). The CDR3 runs to 13 residues. V was shortened by 6 bases and J by 6 bases, with 13 bases between the two germline ends. The CDR3 reads CASRRADADTQYF. The CDR3 nucleotides read TGTGCCAGCAGGCGTGCTGACGCGGATACGCAGTATTTT.

The V and J genes are TRBV29-1 and TRBJ2-5; perhaps D is TRBD1 or TRBD2 (6 bases each). The CDR3 extends over 14 amino acids. Germline loops: CDR1 SQVTM, CDR2 ANQGSEA. V shed 0 bases and J shed 7 bases, with 15 bases lying between them. CDR3 loop: CSVEDIGGLATQYF. For the CDR3, the DNA is TGCAGCGTTGAAGATATTGGGGGGCTCGCGACCCAGTACTTC. Filled out from reference TRBV29-1 and TRBJ2-5, the complete variable domain reads SAVISQKPSRDICQRGTSLTIQCQVDSQVTMMFWYRQQPGQSLTLIATANQGSEATYESGFVIDKFPISRPNLTFSTLTVSNMSPEDSSIYLCSVEDIGGLATQYFGPGTRLLVL.

This chain links TRBV20-1 with TRBJ2-7; 9 nucleotides align to TRBD2. CDR1 is DFQATT, CDR2 SNEGSKA, per germline (reference sequence). V was clipped by 2 bases and J by 7 bases; unmatched bases: 6. This CDR3 contains 13 residues. CDR3 sequence: CSARLAGPLEQYF. The CDR3 coding sequence is TGCAGTGCTAGACTAGCGGGACCGCTGGAGCAGTACTTC.